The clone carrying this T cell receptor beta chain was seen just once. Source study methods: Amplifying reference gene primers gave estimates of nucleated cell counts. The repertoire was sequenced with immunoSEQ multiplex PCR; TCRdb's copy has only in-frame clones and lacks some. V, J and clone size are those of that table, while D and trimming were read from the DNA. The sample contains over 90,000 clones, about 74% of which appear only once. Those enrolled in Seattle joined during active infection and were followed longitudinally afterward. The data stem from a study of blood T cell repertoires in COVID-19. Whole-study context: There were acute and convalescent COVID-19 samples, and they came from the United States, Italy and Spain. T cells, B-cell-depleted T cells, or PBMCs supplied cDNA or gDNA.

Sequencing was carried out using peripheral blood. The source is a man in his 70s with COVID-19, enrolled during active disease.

The CDR3 spells CASSSRGGLSGNTIYF. CDR3 in DNA: TGTGCCAGCAGCTCCCGGGGTGGGCTTTCTGGAAACACCATATATTTT. The V gene is TRBV7-9, the J gene TRBJ1-3, with unresolved D. V was cut by 4 bases and J by 1 base, with 14 bases left in between. The CDR3 spans 16 residues. The V gene's germline CDR1 is SEHNR and CDR2 FQNEAQ (reference sequence).